This passage covers 29 T cell receptor beta chains from one sample sequenced in a study of vaccination and CD4 T cells after COVID-19. An Oncomine TCR Beta short-read assay was used to sequence the DNA from cultured CD4+ T cells. TCRdb reprocessed the PCR reads with MiXCR, giving one entry per CDR3 protein. This sample has over 20,000 distinct CDR3 sequences, with about two fifths found just once. These receptors' antigens are unknown. Indicated treatment: approximately nine-day PBMC culture with coronavirus spike peptide pools or control peptides (ViraFEST assay). Here the sequenced sample was CD4+ T cells from blood, cultured in vitro, taken before SARS-CoV-2 vaccination. Source of these receptors: a human donor who received a COVID-19 vaccine.

This chain links TRBV9 with TRBJ2-1; the D call may be TRBD1 or TRBD2 (6 bases each). This CDR3 contains 16 residues. CDR1 and CDR2 (germline): SGDLS, YYNGEE. V lost 0 bases and J 5 bases, leaving 15 bases between the germline ends. The CDR3 here is CASSVDGGEGDNEQFF. Here the CDR3 DNA reads TGTGCCAGCAGCGTAGACGGGGGCGAGGGCGACAATGAGCAGTTCTTC.

This clonotype was counted only a few times. The chain uses TRBV10-3 and TRBJ1-2, with D perhaps matching TRBD1 (5 bases). This CDR3 spans 12 amino acids. V was pared by 10 bases and J by 2 bases, with 11 bases between. Per germline, CDR1 ENHRY and CDR2 SYGVKD. The CDR3 DNA is TGTGCCACTCGACAGTGGAACTATGGCTACACCTTC. This translates into CATRQWNYGYTF.

This clonotype was detected only a few times. The rearrangement joins TRBV2 to TRBJ1-1; a possible D gene is TRBD1 (5 bases). CDR3 length equals 14 residues. The germline V and J ends were trimmed by 1 base and 4 bases, with 10 bases remaining between them. Germline V gives CDR1 SNHLY, CDR2 FYNNEI. The CDR3 here is CASSEVRGSTEAFF. The DNA of the CDR3 is TGTGCCAGCAGTGAAGTCCGGGGGAGCACTGAAGCTTTCTTT.

V gene TRBV2 combines with J gene TRBJ1-4, with a tentative D call TRBD1 (6 bases). The V gene lost 6 bases and the J gene lost 8 bases, with 13 bases spanning the gap. Germline CDR1 and CDR2: SNHLY and FYNNEI. The CDR3 is made up of 13 amino acids. The CDR3 protein is CASRGGQWEKLFF. The CDR3 DNA sequence: TGTGCCAGCAGAGGCGGACAGTGGGAAAAACTGTTTTTT. The complete variable domain, with remaining parts taken from reference TRBV2 and TRBJ1-4, reads EPEVTQTPSHQVTQMGQEVILRCVPISNHLYFYWYRQILGQKVEFLVSFYNNEISEKSEIFDDQFSVERPDGSNFTLKIRSTKLEDSAMYFCASRGGQWEKLFFGSGTQLSVL.

The V gene is TRBV20-1, the J gene TRBJ2-5; 7 bases line up with TRBD2. Trimming removed 5 bases from V and 5 bases from J; junction bases left unmatched: 11. The length of the CDR3 is 14 residues. Germline CDR1 and CDR2: DFQATT and SNEGSKA (reference sequence). As DNA, the CDR3 is TGCAGTGCTCGGACCTCCAGCGGGGCTGAGACCCAGTACTTC. Its protein is CSARTSSGAETQYF.

The CDR3 nucleotides read TGTGCCAGCAGCTTGGCGCCCAACAGAGAATCCTATGGCTACACCTTC. Encoded protein: CASSLAPNRESYGYTF. The chain is built from TRBV5-4 and TRBJ1-2; D uncertain. This CDR3 contains 16 residues. V was shortened by 0 bases and J by 4 bases, with 16 bases between the two germline ends. CDR1 is SGHNT, CDR2 YYREEE, per germline (reference sequence).

This chain joins TRBV6-1 and TRBJ1-2; D is undetermined. Germline-derived CDR1 and CDR2 are MNHNS and SASEGT. The CDR3 is made up of 15 amino acids. V was shortened by 6 bases and J by 2 bases, with 16 bases between the two germline ends. The CDR3 DNA follows: TGTGCCAGCAGCCATCCCGGACGCACCAACTATGGCTACACCTTC. Its protein product is CASSHPGRTNYGYTF.

This clonotype appeared a few times. V and J are TRBV6-1 and TRBJ2-5, with D possibly TRBD1 on 5 matching bases. Germline assignment: CDR1 MNHNS and CDR2 SASEGT. The CDR3 spans 13 residues. The germline V and J ends were trimmed by 6 bases and 2 bases, with 10 bases remaining between them. CDR3 DNA sequence: TGTGCCAGCAGCGACAGTATACAAGAGACCCAGTACTTC. This translates into CASSDSIQETQYF.

The rearrangement links TRBV30 to TRBJ1-1; TRBD1 matches at 7 bases. Germline CDR1 reads GTSNPN; CDR2 reads SVGIG (reference sequence). V trimming: 4 bases; J trimming: 2 bases; junction bases outside the gene matches: 10. This CDR3 is built from 15 residues. DNA of the CDR3: TGTGCCTGGATGCGACAGGGTACACTAAACACTGAAGCTTTCTTT. This encodes CAWMRQGTLNTEAFF.

The chain employs TRBV19 and TRBJ1-5, with 8 bases that match TRBD1. J lost 0 bases, V lost 7 bases, and 14 bases had no gene match. Germline loops: CDR1 LNHDA, CDR2 SQIVND (reference sequence). This CDR3 is 18 amino acids long. The CDR3 sequence is CASNARTGTVYSNQPQHF. For the CDR3, the DNA is TGTGCCAGTAATGCTCGGACAGGGACAGTATATAGCAATCAGCCCCAGCATTTT.

This clonotype was picked up a small number of times. This chain links TRBV15 with TRBJ2-1; possible D gene TRBD1, 5 bases. V was clipped by 0 bases and J by 2 bases, with 8 bases between them. The CDR3 is 15 residues long. Germline CDR1 reads LNHNV; CDR2 reads YYDKDF (reference sequence). The CDR3 nucleotides read TGTGCCACCAGCAGAGAACAGGAAACCTACAATGAGCAGTTCTTC. Translating gives CATSREQETYNEQFF. Full variable domain (rest looked up from reference TRBV15 and TRBJ2-1): DAMVIQNPRYQVTQFGKPVTLSCSQTLNHNVMYWYQQKSSQAPKLLFHYYDKDFNNEADTPDNFQSRRPNTSFCFLDIRSPGLGDTAMYLCATSREQETYNEQFFGPGTRLTVL.

Written as DNA, the CDR3 is TGTGCCAGCAGTCCCCAGGGACTAGCGTTGGATGAGCAGTTCTTC. It is translated as CASSPQGLALDEQFF. The rearrangement links TRBV12-3 or TRBV12-4 to TRBJ2-1, with 10 bases identical to TRBD2. With V trimmed by 5 bases and J by 8 bases, 9 bases remained unmatched. The CDR3 runs to 15 residues.

The chain carries TRBV27 and TRBJ2-7; tentatively, D is TRBD1 (5 bases). Germline lookup yields CDR1 MNHEY and CDR2 SMNVEV (reference sequence). The CDR3 has 16 amino acids. V was trimmed by 4 bases and J by 3 bases, leaving 19 bases between them. CDR3 coding DNA: TGTGCCAGCAGTTCCAGGGTGGGGTTTATTAACTACGAGCAGTACTTC. Amino acid sequence: CASSSRVGFINYEQYF.

The chain links TRBV14 to TRBJ1-2, with D possibly being TRBD1 (5 bases). Per the germline V gene, CDR1 is SGHDN and CDR2 is FVKESK. V lost 0 bases, J lost 2 bases, and 13 bases lay in between. The CDR3 runs to 16 residues. CDR3: CASSQEWVGDNYGYTF. In DNA form, the CDR3 reads TGTGCCAGCAGCCAAGAGTGGGTAGGGGACAACTATGGCTACACCTTC.

The V call is TRBV30, the J call TRBJ2-7; 7 bases agree with TRBD2. The CDR3 is 14 residues long. In germline, CDR1 is GTSNPN, CDR2 SVGIG (reference sequence). The V and J ends lost 5 bases and 2 bases, in that order; junction bases with no gene match: 9. The DNA for the CDR3 is TGTGCCTGGGGCGCGGGAGCGCGGCCCTACGAGCAGTACTTC. It is translated as CAWGAGARPYEQYF.

This clonotype was recorded a few times. The chain recombines TRBV10-3 with TRBJ2-5; D might be TRBD1 (5 bases). Germline loops: CDR1 ENHRY, CDR2 SYGVKD. Trimming pared 2 bases from V and 5 bases from J, leaving 15 bases between. The CDR3 covers 15 residues. CDR3 region: CAISEVQKGPETQYF. CDR3 in DNA: TGTGCCATCAGTGAGGTTCAGAAGGGGCCGGAGACCCAGTACTTC.

The sample holds a few counts of this clonotype. The chain has TRBV5-4 and TRBJ2-5, with D possibly called TRBD1 or TRBD2 (5 bases each). The germline CDR1 and CDR2 sequences are SGHNT and YYREEE (reference sequence). V lost 7 bases and J 4 bases, leaving 14 bases between the germline ends. The CDR3 extends over 13 amino acids. For the CDR3, the DNA is TGTGCCAGCGAGTCCGGGACGGGAGAGACCCAGTACTTC. This gives the protein CASESGTGETQYF. The full variable domain, its missing parts supplied by reference TRBV5-4 and TRBJ2-5, is ETGVTQSPTHLIKTRGQQVTLRCSSQSGHNTVSWYQQALGQGPQFIFQYYREEENGRGNFPPRFSGLQFPNYSSELNVNALELDDSALYLCASESGTGETQYFGPGTRLLVL.

In its sample, this clonotype was seen a few times. The chain links TRBV20-1 to TRBJ1-1; tentatively, D is TRBD1 (6 bases). Trimming shortened V by 3 bases and J by 1 base, and 12 bases separated the two germline ends. This CDR3 is built from 14 residues. Germline-derived CDR1 and CDR2 are DFQATT and SNEGSKA (reference sequence). CDR3 sequence: CSASRFRGNTEAFF. The DNA for the CDR3 is TGCAGTGCTAGTAGGTTCAGGGGGAACACTGAAGCTTTCTTT.

The chain employs TRBV24-1 and TRBJ2-1; 8 bases align to TRBD2. Unmatched junction bases numbered 10, after V lost 4 bases and J lost 3 bases. Looked up from germline, CDR1 is KGHDR and CDR2 is SFDVKD. The CDR3 totals 17 residues. CDR3 nucleotides: TGTGCCACCAGTGACCCTAAGCGGGGGTCCTACTACAATGAGCAGTTCTTC. Its protein is CATSDPKRGSYYNEQFF.

This clonotype showed up just a few times. V usage is TRBV2 and J usage is TRBJ1-4; 9 bases are a match to TRBD1. The ends lost 3 bases at V and 5 bases at J; junction bases unmatched: 4. The length of the CDR3 is 15 residues. Germline CDR1 is SNHLY and CDR2 is FYNNEI. CDR3 region: CASSEGGTGNEKLFF. DNA for the CDR3: TGTGCCAGCAGTGAGGGGGGGACAGGGAATGAAAAACTGTTTTTT.

This clonotype occurred a few times. This rearrangement joins TRBV19 to TRBJ1-2; D remains ambiguous. V lost 7 bases to trimming and J lost 3 bases, with 15 bases between them. The CDR3 has 14 amino acids. Looked up from germline, CDR1 is LNHDA and CDR2 is SQIVND (reference sequence). In DNA, the CDR3 is TGTGCCAGTATCGCAATCGGAGGAGACTATGGCTACACCTTC. Translated: CASIAIGGDYGYTF.

The table lists this clonotype with a few counts. The rearrangement joins TRBV30 to TRBJ1-2; weak D call: TRBD1 (6 bases). Trimming shortened V by 7 bases and J by 6 bases, and 18 bases separated the two germline ends. This CDR3 has 13 residues. The germline gives CDR1 GTSNPN, CDR2 SVGIG (reference sequence). The CDR3 spells CASVRGGLDGYTF. The DNA of the CDR3 is TGTGCCTCCGTACGAGGGGGGCTTGATGGCTACACCTTC.

This clonotype was recorded a few times. The V call is TRBV12-3 or TRBV12-4, the J call TRBJ1-5; D is uncertain. CDR3 length: 13 residues. V was clipped by 3 bases and J by 4 bases, with 7 bases between them. CDR3 amino acids: CASSFTENQPQHF. CDR3 sequence (DNA): TGTGCCAGCAGTTTTACAGAAAATCAGCCCCAGCATTTT.

This sequence joins TRBV5-1 and TRBJ2-5, with 12 bases aligning to TRBD2. V shed 4 bases, J shed 4 bases, and the junction held 14 bases outside the gene matches. This CDR3 spans 18 amino acids. Germline V gene lookup returns CDR1 SGHRS and CDR2 YFSETQ. The CDR3 region is CASSTGTSGQNWGETQYF. The CDR3 nucleotides are TGCGCCAGCAGCACCGGGACTAGCGGGCAAAACTGGGGAGAGACCCAGTACTTC.

J is TRBJ2-5 and V is TRBV19; D might be TRBD1 (6 bases). Germline-derived CDR1 and CDR2 are LNHDA and SQIVND (reference sequence). Between the trimmed V and J ends, which lost 4 bases and 4 bases, there was a span of 10 bases. There are 13 residues in the CDR3. The CDR3 DNA is TGTGCCAGTAGTAGGCGCAGGGGAGAGACCCAGTACTTC. It specifies CASSRRRGETQYF.

This rearrangement joins TRBV15 to TRBJ2-2; D may be TRBD1 or TRBD2 (6 bases each). CDR3 length equals 16 residues. V dropped 0 bases and J dropped 6 bases, with 14 bases sitting between them. Germline-derived CDR1 and CDR2 are LNHNV and YYDKDF (reference sequence). The CDR3: CATSRDRGVRAGELFF. Written as DNA, the CDR3 is TGTGCCACCAGCAGAGATAGGGGGGTAAGAGCCGGGGAGCTGTTTTTT.

V usage is TRBV25-1 and J usage is TRBJ1-6; a possible D gene is TRBD1 (6 bases). V lost 0 bases and J lost 7, with 13 bases in between. Germline assignment: CDR1 MGHDK and CDR2 SYGVNS. This CDR3 is 16 amino acids long. The CDR3 loop reads CASSEYMGAPNSPLHF. CDR3 nucleotide sequence: TGTGCCAGCAGTGAATATATGGGGGCCCCAAATTCACCCCTCCACTTT.

The V gene is TRBV6-2 or TRBV6-3, the J gene TRBJ1-1; 8 nucleotides agree with TRBD1. The junction had 10 bases not matched to a gene; V was cut back by 3 bases and J by 7 bases. Germline values: CDR1 MNHEY, CDR2 SVGEGT. This CDR3 contains 15 residues. The CDR3 here is CASSYLKDRAYEAFF. The DNA of the CDR3 is TGTGCCAGCAGTTATCTTAAGGACAGGGCCTATGAAGCTTTCTTT.

The chain couples TRBV30 to TRBJ2-2, with a possible D match to TRBD1 (6 bases). CDR3 size: 13 residues. Germline assignment: CDR1 GTSNPN and CDR2 SVGIG (reference sequence). V lost 3 bases to trimming and J lost 5 bases, with 10 bases between them. CDR3 bases: TGTGCCTGGAGACAGGGACGAACCGGGGAGCTGTTTTTT. Residues: CAWRQGRTGELFF.